The 10 T cell receptor beta chains listed next were all sequenced from one sample in a study of immune evolution from preneoplasia to lung adenocarcinoma. Method: immunoSEQ multiplex PCR; TCRdb's copy keeps in-frame clones and lacks some. The sample carries 39,000 or so clones, roughly four fifths recorded once. Sequencing used FFPE invasive lung adenocarcinoma tissue. Receptors were obtained from a person aged 55 to 69 with lung adenocarcinoma.

This chain joins TRBV5-1 and TRBJ2-3; 7 bases align to TRBD2. Germline V gene sequence: CDR1 SGHRS, CDR2 YFSETQ. J was trimmed by 5 bases and V by 0 bases; bases with no gene match: 3. The CDR3 covers 14 residues. This chain's CDR3 is CASSLEGRGDTQYF. Written as DNA, the CDR3 is TGCGCCAGCAGCTTGGAGGGGAGGGGAGATACGCAGTATTTT. Full variable domain (missing parts from reference TRBV5-1 and TRBJ2-3): KAGVTQTPRYLIKTRGQQVTLSCSPISGHRSVSWYQQTPGQGLQFLFEYFSETQRNKGNFPGRFSGRQFSNSRSEMNVSTLELGDSALYLCASSLEGRGDTQYFGPGTRLTVL.

Concerning this clone: An end of the junction differs from the germline gene, which may be a read error. Other DNA sequences from this sample encode an identical CDR3 as well. The rearrangement joins TRBV25-1 to TRBJ1-5; D is ambiguous. Germline CDR1 is MGHDK and CDR2 is SYGVNS. The CDR3 has 14 amino acids. The chain's CDR3 is CASRKAGYNQPQHF. The CDR3 DNA follows: TGTGCCAGCAGAAAAGCAGGTTACAATCAGCCTCAGCATTTT. Looking up the rest from reference TRBV25-1 and TRBJ1-5 gives the full variable domain: EADIYQTPRYLVIGTGKKITLECSQTMGHDKMYWYQQDPGMELHLIHYSYGVNSTEKGDLSSESTVSRIRTEHFPLTLESARPSHTSQYLCASRKAGYNQPQHFGDGTRLSIL.

V gene TRBV7-9 combines with J gene TRBJ2-7, with 11 bases identical to TRBD1. J lost 4 bases, V lost 3 bases, and 5 bases had no gene match. The CDR3 loop spans 15 amino acids. Looked up from germline, CDR1 is SEHNR and CDR2 is FQNEAQ (reference sequence). The CDR3 bases are TGTGCCAGCAGCTTCGGGACAGGGGGATTGTACGAGCAGTACTTC. This sequence encodes CASSFGTGGLYEQYF.

The chain joins TRBV7-3 to TRBJ2-1; D not certain. Per germline, CDR1 SGHTA and CDR2 FQGTGA. Trimming took 8 bases from V and 2 from J, leaving 16 bases between them. The CDR3 contains 15 residues. The CDR3 bases are TGTGCCAGCGGAATGTACCCTGGGGCCTACAATGAGCAGTTCTTC. Its protein product is CASGMYPGAYNEQFF.

V usage is TRBV28 and J usage is TRBJ2-7; 7 nucleotides agree with TRBD1. J was trimmed by 5 bases and V by 6 bases; bases with no gene match: 10. There are 14 residues in the CDR3. Germline assignment: CDR1 MDHEN and CDR2 SYDVKM. CDR3 loop: CASRPGTEADEQYF. The CDR3 nucleotides read TGTGCCAGCAGGCCCGGGACAGAGGCAGACGAGCAGTACTTC.

Only a few counts were recorded for this clone. The chain joins TRBV27 to TRBJ1-5, with D uncertain. The length of the CDR3 is 16 residues. From germline, CDR1 is MNHEY and CDR2 SMNVEV (reference sequence). V was pared by 2 bases and J by 2 bases, with 13 bases between. The CDR3 region has the DNA TGTGCCAGCAGTTTAACCGCGACTACGGGCAATCAGCCCCAGCATTTT. Translated: CASSLTATTGNQPQHF.

With respect to this clone: Sequence at one end of the junction differs from germline and may be a read error. This chain uses TRBV5-1 with TRBJ2-4; weak D call: TRBD1 (5 bases). This CDR3 is 12 amino acids long. Germline V gene sequence: CDR1 SGHRS, CDR2 YFSETQ. The CDR3 sequence is CASSLANQPGIF. The CDR3, as DNA: TGCGCCAGCAGCTTGGCGAATCAGCCAGGGATCTTC.

This chain joins TRBV30 and TRBJ1-1, with D uncertain. CDR1 is GTSNPN, CDR2 SVGIG, per germline (reference sequence). Deletions cut 4 bases from V and 11 bases from J, with 20 bases between. This CDR3 spans 13 amino acids. The CDR3 sequence: CAWNEKPAVEAFF. The CDR3 nucleotides are TGTGCCTGGAACGAGAAGCCTGCTGTAGAGGCTTTCTTT.

The CDR3 bases are TGTGCCAGCAGTCCTGGGCGGCAGGATACGCAGTATTTT. Protein: CASSPGRQDTQYF. This sequence joins TRBV28 and TRBJ2-3; D is unclear. The CDR3 has 13 residues. Looked up from germline, CDR1 is MDHEN and CDR2 is SYDVKM. Trimming removed 5 bases from V and 6 bases from J, with 12 bases in between.

The genes are TRBV6-5 and TRBJ2-1, with 8 bases identical to TRBD1. Germline values: CDR1 MNHEY, CDR2 SVGAGI. The CDR3 covers 14 residues. Trimming removed 8 bases from V and 8 bases from J; junction bases left unmatched: 11. CDR3 amino acids: CASRDRRFVDEQFF. CDR3 bases: TGTGCCAGCCGGGACAGGCGATTTGTGGATGAGCAGTTCTTC.